These T cell receptor beta chains were read from a single sample in a study of blood T cells in healthy people across ages. Each CDR3 protein is one row after TCRdb ran MiXCR on the 5' RACE reads. The sample has fewer than 1,200,000 distinct CDR3 sequences; almost 25% are singletons. A further study also used this sample, focusing on T cells of mothers and their children.

The source material was blood. All receptors derive from a girl aged 2 to 10 in good health. The CDR3 runs from the conserved cysteine through the conserved F or W. D genes are given only for firm matches. The size of a clone is reported for some rows only, either as once, few or many, or as a class for expanded clones.

clone size,D gene,J gene,V gene,CDR3 protein,CDR3 DNA
NA,TRBD1,TRBJ2-7,TRBV29-1,CSGGQGTYEQYF,TGCAGCGGGGGACAGGGGACCTACGAGCAGTACTTC
few,NA,TRBJ2-3,TRBV29-1,CSVGPGHQYF,TGCAGCGTTGGACCGGGACATCAGTATTTT
few,TRBD1,TRBJ1-4,TRBV7-8,CAWGQAPNEKLFF,TGTGCCTGGGGACAGGCCCCGAATGAAAAACTGTTTTTT
NA,NA,TRBJ2-6,TRBV4-1,CASSPLRGLLGANVLTF,TGCGCCAGCAGCCCTCTCCGGGGGTTGCTCGGGGCCAACGTCCTGACTTTC
NA,NA,TRBJ2-7,TRBV6-6,CASSRARDKNEQYF,TGTGCCAGCAGTCGCGCCCGGGACAAAAACGAGCAGTACTTC
NA,TRBD1,TRBJ1-6,TRBV6-1,CASSPTRTGSSPLHF,TGTGCCAGCAGTCCGACCCGGACAGGGTCTTCACCCCTCCACTTT
many,NA,TRBJ1-1,TRBV6-1,CASSETPLNTEAFF,TGTGCCAGCAGTGAAACTCCTCTGAACACTGAAGCTTTCTTT
few,NA,TRBJ1-5,TRBV20-1,CSVPPLGVNQPQHF,TGCAGTGTCCCCCCTCTAGGGGTGAATCAGCCCCAGCATTTT
NA,NA,TRBJ2-2,TRBV7-9,CASSPTSLGELFF,TGTGCCAGCAGCCCGACTAGTCTGGGGGAGCTGTTTTTT
NA,NA,TRBJ2-1,TRBV4-2,CASSQDPDEQVF,TGTGCCAGCAGCCAAGACCCGGATGAGCAGGTCTTC